The 11 T cell receptor beta chains below come from one sample, sequenced in a study of regulatory T cells in long-lasting Graves disease (dated by TCRdb to the early 2020s). Library preparation employed multiplex PCR. Data came from an Illumina HiSeq 4000. To build TCR beta libraries, CDR3 regions were amplified by Arm-PCR using iRepertoire HTBI primers. TCRdb took the public reads, trimmed them with fastp at Q25, ran MiXCR for clone calling and kept in-frame beta chains. Each record represents a unique CDR3 protein, reported with the most common genes and DNA among its rows. This sample is represented by roughly 470,000 distinct CDR3 sequences; around 20% of them were singletons. Over 7.5% of the sample is in the top ten clones. Reading the label with the study, this specimen's time point is: persistent/refractory GD, antithyroid drugs over 5 years with positive TRAb. For both TCR sequencing and RNA sequencing, RNA was extracted from PBMCs in TRIzol.

Sequencing was performed on peripheral blood mononuclear cells (PBMCs), taken when the disease was refractory, from a patient treated with antithyroid drugs. Receptor source: a female donor with Graves disease.

Notes on this clonotype: A much larger clonotype is one base distant, so this may be a read error. It is likely a read error, because the conserved phenylalanine at the end of the CDR3 is missing. The genes are TRBV7-3 and TRBJ1-2; 7 nucleotides match TRBD1. Trimming removed 8 bases from V and 2 bases from J; junction bases left unmatched: 2. Germline V lookup: CDR1 SGHTA, CDR2 FQGTGA. This CDR3 spans 12 amino acids. The CDR3 is CASSTGNYGYTL. In DNA form, the CDR3 reads TGTGCCAGCTCGACAGGGAACTATGGCTACACCCTC.

This clonotype was counted a single time. The gene calls are TRBV4-1 and TRBJ1-2; 7 bases fit TRBD1. The CDR3 spans 18 residues. The germline V gene has CDR1 MGHRA and CDR2 YSYEKL. The trim removed 1 base at V and 4 bases at J, leaving 15 bases unmatched. The DNA for the CDR3 is TGCGCCAGCAGCCAAGGTCCCTCGGGGACAGCGGGGATCTATGGCTACACCTTC. This translates into CASSQGPSGTAGIYGYTF.

CDR3 loop: CSVEGDSSNYGYTF. The CDR3 bases are TGCAGCGTTGAGGGGGACAGCAGTAACTATGGCTACACCTTC. The J gene is TRBJ1-2, the V gene TRBV29-1; 7 positions match TRBD1. The J segment lost 1 base and the V segment lost 3 bases, leaving 5 bases of the junction unmatched. Germline-derived CDR1 and CDR2 are SQVTM and ANQGSEA. The CDR3 consists of 14 residues.

Only a few counts were recorded for this clonotype. V and J are TRBV28 and TRBJ2-7; maybe TRBD2 (6 bases). The CDR3 is 14 residues long. Trimming shortened V by 9 bases and J by 0 bases, and 15 bases separated the two germline ends. In germline, CDR1 is MDHEN, CDR2 SYDVKM. Written as DNA, the CDR3 is TGTGCCAGTAAGACCGGCGGGGACTCCTACGAGCAGTACTTC. Protein: CASKTGGDSYEQYF.

As to this clonotype: Just one base apart from a much larger clone, this may be a read error. The genes are TRBV7-2 and TRBJ1-2; no clear D gene. Trimming shortened V by 4 bases and J by 8 bases, and 20 bases separated the two germline ends. This CDR3 has 15 residues. Germline values: CDR1 SGHTA, CDR2 FQGNSA. The CDR3 DNA follows: TGTGCCAGCAGCTCCCTAGAGATCAGGTTGCCCGGCTACACCTTC. Translating gives CASSSLEIRLPGYTF. The entire variable domain, with the rest obtained from reference TRBV7-2 and TRBJ1-2, is as follows: GAGVSQSPSNKVTEKGKDVELRCDPISGHTALYWYRQSLGQGLEFLIYFQGNSAPDKSGLPSDRFSAERTGGSVSTLTIQRTQQEDSAVYLCASSSLEIRLPGYTFGSGTRLTVV.

This chain joins TRBV7-9 and TRBJ2-5; 9 positions agree with TRBD1. Trimming at V came to 5 bases and at J to 4 bases, leaving 5 bases not matched to a gene. The CDR3 extends over 14 amino acids. The germline gives CDR1 SEHNR, CDR2 FQNEAQ (reference sequence). The CDR3 DNA reads TGTGCCAGCAGCAAGACAGGGGGAGGAGAGACCCAGTACTTC. Residues: CASSKTGGGETQYF.

In its sample, this clonotype was seen a few times. The J gene is TRBJ2-7, the V gene TRBV6-1, with TRBD1 matching over 7 bases. Trimming removed 8 bases from V and 5 bases from J; junction bases left unmatched: 12. Germline CDR1 reads MNHNS; CDR2 reads SASEGT. The CDR3 is 14 residues long. CDR3 residues: CASGRQGPLDEQYF. For the CDR3, the DNA is TGTGCCAGCGGAAGACAGGGACCCCTAGACGAGCAGTACTTC.

This clonotype was seen a handful of times. The chain links TRBV4-1 to TRBJ2-7, with D uncertain. This CDR3 has 14 amino acids. V was pared by 0 bases and J by 6 bases, with 12 bases between. Germline CDR1 and CDR2: MGHRA and YSYEKL. CDR3 coding DNA: TGCGCCAGCAGCCAAGATCTCCAGGCTCGCGAGCAGTACTTC. Residues: CASSQDLQAREQYF.

This rearrangement joins TRBV5-1 to TRBJ1-1, with 7 nucleotides matching TRBD1. The CDR3 contains 15 residues. Germline loops: CDR1 SGHRS, CDR2 YFSETQ. Germline trimming cut 9 bases from V and 2 bases from J; bases unmatched to any gene: 13. CDR3 in DNA: TGCGCCATCACAGGGGAGGGCAGGGATAACACTGAAGCTTTCTTT. Protein product: CAITGEGRDNTEAFF.

This clonotype was seen only a few times. The V gene is TRBV19, the J gene TRBJ2-7, with 9 bases matching TRBD1. Germline assignment: CDR1 LNHDA and CDR2 SQIVND (reference sequence). Trimming at V came to 7 bases and at J to 1 base, leaving 8 bases not matched to a gene. CDR3 length: 15 amino acids. CDR3 residues: CASTHGTGQSYEQYF. CDR3 bases: TGTGCCAGTACCCACGGGACAGGGCAATCCTACGAGCAGTACTTC.

This clonotype has a count of ten or more. The V and J genes are TRBV27 and TRBJ2-2; D ambiguous. Trimming took 4 bases from V and 0 from J, leaving 9 bases between them. Germline assignment: CDR1 MNHEY and CDR2 SMNVEV (reference sequence). The CDR3 has 15 residues. The CDR3 DNA reads TGTGCCAGCAGTTCCAGGACGGCGAACACCGGGGAGCTGTTTTTT. It codes for CASSSRTANTGELFF.